These 29 T cell receptor beta chains originate from one sample sequenced in a study of CD4 T cells in relation to SARS-CoV-2 and coronaviruses. Their antigen targets remain unknown. Before the COVID-19 pandemic, during about 2011-2019, CD4+ T cells were taken from unexposed donors. CD4+ T cells were isolated from the cells after around 9 days of culture. Only in-frame clones appear in the TCRdb table, and some are missing; sequencing was by immunoSEQ multiplex PCR. The table includes roughly 24,000 clones, around four fifths detected once. Sequencing was carried out using CD4+ T cells from PBMCs, cultured in vitro. The receptor source for this set is a human donor in good health.

The rearrangement joins TRBV6-4 to TRBJ2-3; D remains ambiguous. V shed 5 bases and J shed 0 bases, with 18 bases lying between them. CDR1 is MRHNA and CDR2 is SNTAGT in the germline V gene. The CDR3 sequence is 17 residues long. The CDR3 nucleotides read TGTGCCAGCAGTCCTTCCCCCCCTGGGTCTAGCACAGATACGCAGTATTTT. Protein: CASSPSPPGSSTDTQYF.

The chain couples TRBV7-2 to TRBJ1-1, with D possibly being TRBD1 (5 bases). Germline CDR1 reads SGHTA; CDR2 reads FQGNSA. This CDR3 has 17 amino acids. Deletions cut 3 bases from V and 6 bases from J, with 23 bases between. The CDR3 DNA is TGTGCCAGCAGCTTGAAATTGGACACCTGGGTCGGCCCTGAAGCTTTCTTT. This translates into CASSLKLDTWVGPEAFF.

The genes are TRBV2 and TRBJ1-2, with D unclear. V was pared by 6 bases and J by 1 base, with 15 bases between. Germline values: CDR1 SNHLY, CDR2 FYNNEI. The CDR3 extends over 15 amino acids. CDR3 amino acids: CASSVTDAHNYGYTF. The CDR3 DNA follows: TGTGCCAGCAGCGTAACGGACGCCCATAACTATGGCTACACCTTC.

The CDR3 sequence: CASSLSRKEQFF. DNA of the CDR3: TGTGCCAGCAGCTTGAGTCGAAAAGAGCAGTTCTTC. J is TRBJ2-1 and V is TRBV5-8, with no clear D. V lost 1 base, J lost 10 bases, and 9 bases lay in between. This CDR3 region has 12 residues. CDR1 and CDR2 (germline): SGHTS, YDEGEE.

The rearrangement links TRBV3-1 (or the pseudogene TRBV3-2) to TRBJ2-5; 10 bases align to TRBD2. From germline, CDR1 is LGHDT and CDR2 YNNKEL (reference sequence). With V trimmed by 3 bases and J by 6 bases, 7 bases remained unmatched. The CDR3 has 15 amino acids. CDR3 amino acids: CASSQSGRAVKTQYF. In DNA form, the CDR3 reads TGTGCCAGCAGCCAGAGCGGGAGGGCTGTAAAGACCCAGTACTTC.

V usage is TRBV27 and J usage is TRBJ2-5; 14 nucleotides align to TRBD2. The length of the CDR3 is 19 residues. Losses at the gene ends were 2 bases for V and 4 bases for J; bases not matched to a gene: 12. Germline V lookup: CDR1 MNHEY, CDR2 SMNVEV (reference sequence). Here the CDR3 DNA reads TGTGCCAGCAGTTTAAGCTCGGGACTAGCGGGAGATGTTTCAGAGACCCAGTACTTC. Its protein product is CASSLSSGLAGDVSETQYF.

This clone appeared a few times. The chain has TRBV4-1 and TRBJ1-5; D is perhaps TRBD1 (6 bases). CDR1 is MGHRA and CDR2 is YSYEKL in the germline V gene. The V and J ends lost 1 base and 0 bases respectively, with 13 bases between them. The CDR3 is 17 residues long. The CDR3 region is CASSQGWQGLSNQPQHF. DNA for the CDR3: TGCGCCAGCAGCCAAGGGTGGCAGGGGCTTAGCAATCAGCCCCAGCATTTT.

This clone has only one observation. The chain has TRBV19 and TRBJ1-5, with a weak D call TRBD1 (6 bases). Trimming removed 4 bases at V and 5 bases at J, with 18 bases between. This CDR3 comprises 16 residues. The germline V gene has CDR1 LNHDA and CDR2 SQIVND (reference sequence). Here the CDR3 DNA reads TGTGCCAGTAGTAGCCGAAGGCGGGGGGCTTATCAGCCCCAGCATTTT. Translated, it gives CASSSRRRGAYQPQHF.

This chain uses TRBV15 with TRBJ2-1; 10 positions match TRBD1. This CDR3 has 16 residues. Losses at the gene ends were 1 base for V and 6 bases for J; bases not matched to a gene: 6. Looked up from germline, CDR1 is LNHNV and CDR2 is YYDKDF (reference sequence). The CDR3 DNA is TGTGCCACCAGCAGAGGAGGGACAGGGGAAATCAATGAGCAGTTCTTC. Its protein is CATSRGGTGEINEQFF.

The chain has TRBV14 and TRBJ2-7, with TRBD1 matching 8 bases. V was pared by 3 bases and J by 8 bases, with 9 bases of the junction left unmatched. Germline V gene sequence: CDR1 SGHDN, CDR2 FVKESK. This CDR3 is built from 14 residues. The CDR3 protein is CASSQTGQGGQQYF. CDR3 DNA: TGTGCCAGCAGCCAGACTGGACAGGGTGGTCAGCAGTACTTC.

V is TRBV11-2 and J is TRBJ2-1, with unresolved D. V was pared by 1 base and J by 0 bases, with 7 bases between. CDR1 SGHAT and CDR2 FQNNGV come from the germline V gene. The CDR3 loop spans 15 amino acids. CDR3 sequence reads: CASSLGGFSYNEQFF. In DNA, the CDR3 is TGTGCCAGCAGCTTAGGTGGTTTCTCCTACAATGAGCAGTTCTTC.

This rearrangement joins TRBV2 to TRBJ2-7; 10 nucleotides agree with TRBD2. This CDR3 is built from 15 residues. The germline V gene has CDR1 SNHLY and CDR2 FYNNEI. V lost 0 bases to trimming and J lost 12 bases; unmatched junction nucleotides: 11. CDR3 in DNA: TGTGCCAGCAGTGAAGCTAGGCTAGCGGGAGTGGGCCCGTACTTC. It is translated as CASSEARLAGVGPYF.

This CDR3 is CASRGQLEETQYF. The CDR3 DNA follows: TGTGCCAGCAGGGGACAGCTGGAAGAGACCCAGTACTTC. The chain couples TRBV2 to TRBJ2-5; TRBD1 aligns across 7 bases. The junction had 4 bases not matched to a gene; V was cut back by 6 bases and J by 3 bases. Germline V gene sequence: CDR1 SNHLY, CDR2 FYNNEI. The CDR3 runs 13 residues.

The chain couples TRBV18 to TRBJ2-3; no definite D call. Trimming left V 3 bases short and J 4 bases short, with 11 bases between. CDR1 KGHSH and CDR2 LQKENI come from the germline V gene. CDR3 size: 14 residues. The CDR3 sequence: CASSPANTPDTQYF. The CDR3 nucleotides read TGTGCCAGCTCACCGGCTAACACACCAGATACGCAGTATTTT. Filled out from reference TRBV18 and TRBJ2-3, the complete variable domain reads NAGVMQNPRHLVRRRGQEARLRCSPMKGHSHVYWYRQLPEEGLKFMVYLQKENIIDESGMPKERFSAEFPKEGPSILRIQQVVRGDSAAYFCASSPANTPDTQYFGPGTRLTVL.

This clone was observed once. This sequence joins TRBV4-2 and TRBJ2-5, with 12 bases lining up with TRBD2. The CDR3 is 18 residues long. V dropped 0 bases and J dropped 3; count of bases not matched to a gene: 8. Germline loops: CDR1 LGHNA, CDR2 YNFKEQ. CDR3 loop: CASSQDSRLAGGKETQYF. DNA of the CDR3: TGTGCCAGCAGCCAAGACTCGCGGCTAGCGGGAGGGAAAGAGACCCAGTACTTC.

The V call is TRBV30, the J call TRBJ2-5; D is perhaps TRBD1 (6 bases). V dropped 5 bases and J dropped 4 bases, with 14 bases sitting between them. CDR3 length: 13 residues. Germline V CDR1 and CDR2: GTSNPN, SVGIG (reference sequence). CDR3 DNA sequence: TGTGCCTGGGAAACAGGGTTGACAGAGACCCAGTACTTC. Residues: CAWETGLTETQYF.

This clone has a handful of counts. This chain links TRBV5-6 with TRBJ1-6; D is unclear. CDR1 is SGHDT and CDR2 is YYEEEE in the germline V gene. The length of the CDR3 is 15 residues. V lost 2 bases and J lost 5, with 11 bases in between. Written as DNA, the CDR3 is TGTGCCAGCAGCTTTGGTCTTCTCAATAATTCACCCCTCCACTTT. Translating it yields CASSFGLLNNSPLHF.

This clone occurred a few times. The chain employs TRBV2 and TRBJ2-7, with 15 bases aligning to TRBD2. Looked up from germline, CDR1 is SNHLY and CDR2 is FYNNEI. J gave up 2 bases and V 5 bases, and 4 bases lay outside the gene matches. CDR3 length: 16 amino acids. CDR3 region: CASSRTSGRVTYEQYF. DNA for the CDR3: TGTGCCAGCAGTCGGACTAGCGGGAGGGTAACCTACGAGCAGTACTTC. Filled out from reference TRBV2 and TRBJ2-7, the complete variable domain reads EPEVTQTPSHQVTQMGQEVILRCVPISNHLYFYWYRQILGQKVEFLVSFYNNEISEKSEIFDDQFSVERPDGSNFTLKIRSTKLEDSAMYFCASSRTSGRVTYEQYFGPGTRLTVT.

V is TRBV15 and J is TRBJ2-7, with 10 nucleotides matching TRBD2. J was trimmed by 0 bases and V by 8 bases; bases with no gene match: 10. The CDR3 length is 16 residues. Germline V gives CDR1 LNHNV, CDR2 YYDKDF (reference sequence). The CDR3 DNA reads TGTGCCACCTCTGGGTCTAGCGGGGGCAGCTCCTACGAGCAGTACTTC. It specifies CATSGSSGGSSYEQYF.

The chain combines TRBV5-1 with TRBJ1-2, with a weak D call TRBD1 (5 bases). The germline gives CDR1 SGHRS, CDR2 YFSETQ. CDR3 size: 13 residues. Deletions cut 3 bases from V and 8 bases from J, with 14 bases between. The CDR3 protein is CASSWGVGAGYTF. Written as DNA, the CDR3 is TGCGCCAGCAGCTGGGGGGTAGGGGCCGGCTACACCTTC.

The chain uses TRBV18 and TRBJ1-1; D is perhaps TRBD1 (5 bases). The CDR3 contains 14 residues. V dropped 5 bases and J dropped 1 base, with 11 bases sitting between them. Germline loops: CDR1 KGHSH, CDR2 LQKENI. The CDR3, as DNA: TGTGCCAGCTCAGGGGGACCGCCGAACACTGAAGCTTTCTTT. This translates into CASSGGPPNTEAFF.

The chain couples TRBV11-3 to TRBJ2-5; no clear D gene. Between the trimmed V and J ends, which lost 4 bases and 0 bases, there was a span of 9 bases. Germline V lookup: CDR1 SGHNT, CDR2 YENEEA. The CDR3 runs 14 residues. CDR3 in amino acids: CASSSGRYQETQYF. The DNA of the CDR3 is TGTGCCAGCAGCTCAGGACGGTACCAAGAGACCCAGTACTTC.

The chain recombines TRBV5-1 with TRBJ1-2, with D unclear. The V gene lost 5 bases and the J gene lost 2 bases, with 7 bases spanning the gap. The CDR3 loop spans 12 amino acids. Germline V gene lookup returns CDR1 SGHRS and CDR2 YFSETQ. The CDR3 bases are TGCGCCAGCAGTAGCGGAAACTATGGCTACACCTTC. Translation: CASSSGNYGYTF.

V is TRBV6-5 and J is TRBJ1-6, with 9 bases lining up with TRBD1. This CDR3 is 14 amino acids long. Unmatched junction bases numbered 11, after V lost 10 bases and J lost 10 bases. From germline, CDR1 is MNHEY and CDR2 SVGAGI. CDR3 nucleotide sequence: TGTGCCACCGACGACAGGGGGGTGGGCTCACCCCTCCACTTT. Translated: CATDDRGVGSPLHF.

The chain employs TRBV5-5 and TRBJ1-1; D gene ambiguous. Trimming removed 5 bases from V and 5 bases from J, with 13 bases in between. The CDR3 extends over 13 amino acids. Germline CDR1 reads SGHKS; CDR2 reads YYEKEE (reference sequence). The CDR3 loop is CASSSSVGTEAFF. CDR3 in DNA: TGTGCCAGCAGTTCTTCCGTGGGAACTGAAGCTTTCTTT.

The DNA for the CDR3 is TGTGCCAGTAGTATTAGGACAGGGGCGATACTTCAGCCCCAGCATTTT. It is translated as CASSIRTGAILQPQHF. V is TRBV19 and J is TRBJ1-5; TRBD1 agrees at 9 bases. V lost 3 bases to trimming and J lost 6 bases; unmatched junction nucleotides: 9. The CDR3 length is 16 residues. The germline V gene has CDR1 LNHDA and CDR2 SQIVND (reference sequence). Variable domain in full (rest from reference TRBV19 and TRBJ1-5): DGGITQSPKYLFRKEGQNVTLSCEQNLNHDAMYWYRQDPGQGLRLIYYSQIVNDFQKGDIAEGYSVSREKKESFPLTVTSAQKNPTAFYLCASSIRTGAILQPQHFGDGTRLSIL.

This clone has a handful of counts. This chain connects TRBV28 to TRBJ2-3; 14 nucleotides align to TRBD2. V shed 5 bases, J shed 3 bases, and the junction held 4 bases outside the gene matches. The CDR3 is made up of 16 amino acids. From germline, CDR1 is MDHEN and CDR2 SYDVKM. This CDR3 reads CASSETSGRVTDTQYF. The CDR3 bases are TGTGCCAGCAGTGAGACTAGCGGGAGGGTTACAGATACGCAGTATTTT.

The genes are TRBV5-1 and TRBJ2-3, with D hard to call. The germline gives CDR1 SGHRS, CDR2 YFSETQ. The CDR3 covers 11 residues. V lost 0 bases, J lost 7 bases, and 3 bases lay in between. The CDR3 loop is CASSLENTQYF. For the CDR3, the DNA is TGCGCCAGCAGCTTGGAAAATACGCAGTATTTT.

This clone was seen a handful of times. The genes are TRBV20-1 and TRBJ2-7, with 8 nucleotides matching TRBD2. The trim removed 6 bases at V and 6 bases at J, leaving 4 bases unmatched. The CDR3 is made up of 11 amino acids. CDR1 and CDR2 from the germline V gene are DFQATT and SNEGSKA (reference sequence). The CDR3 DNA reads as TGCAGTGCGGCGGGGGGATCCGAGCAGTACTTC. It codes for CSAAGGSEQYF.